The sequence of this T cell receptor beta chain was determined in a study of T cell responses to AZD1222 COVID-19 vaccine. Germline V gene sequence: CDR1 SGHRS, CDR2 YFSETQ. Trimming shortened V by 4 bases and J by 4 bases, and 14 bases separated the two germline ends. This CDR3 region has 14 residues. TCRdb's copy holds only in-frame clones and misses some; the assay was immunoSEQ multiplex PCR. The sample lists 95,000 to 130,000 clones, approximately 93% seen once, with approximately 3.1% in the top ten. This TCR came from an adult in good health. This chain connects TRBV5-1 to TRBJ2-5; possible D gene TRBD2, 6 bases. The sample in question was peripheral blood, obtained on day 0 of AZD1222 vaccination. The CDR3 DNA sequence: TGCGCCAGCAGCGCAGGGACTGGAAGAGAGACCCAGTACTTC. This codes for CASSAGTGRETQYF. Complete variable domain (other parts from reference TRBV5-1 and TRBJ2-5): KAGVTQTPRYLIKTRGQQVTLSCSPISGHRSVSWYQQTPGQGLQFLFEYFSETQRNKGNFPGRFSGRQFSNSRSEMNVSTLELGDSALYLCASSAGTGRETQYFGPGTRLLVL.